The present T cell receptor (beta chain) was sequenced within a study of radiation and T cells in renal cell carcinoma. Findings of the study overall: In blood, top tumor clones expanded by 2 weeks, shrinking by 4. No pretreatment tumor biopsies were available for baseline clonotypes.

J was trimmed by 4 bases and V by 0 bases; bases with no gene match: 6. The CDR3 consists of 18 residues. Germline CDR1 is LGHNA and CDR2 is YNFKEQ. TCRdb's copy holds only in-frame clones and misses some; the assay was immunoSEQ multiplex PCR. The sample shows just over 95,000 clones, about 79% of them seen only once. This clone was picked up one time. Its specificity is not known. Indicated time point: blood 4 weeks post-SBRT, at nephrectomy. Treatment given: 15 Gy SBRT to primary tumor, nephrectomy 4 weeks later. This renal cell carcinoma was of the clear cell type. The source is a man aged 60 to 75 with renal cell carcinoma. The source material was blood, sampled from a patient whose treatment included radiotherapy and nephrectomy. The chain carries TRBV4-2 and TRBJ2-3, with 14 bases identical to TRBD2. The chain's CDR3 is CASSQDPGTSGSPDTQYF. The CDR3 coding sequence is TGTGCCAGCAGCCAAGACCCCGGGACTAGCGGGAGCCCAGATACGCAGTATTTT.